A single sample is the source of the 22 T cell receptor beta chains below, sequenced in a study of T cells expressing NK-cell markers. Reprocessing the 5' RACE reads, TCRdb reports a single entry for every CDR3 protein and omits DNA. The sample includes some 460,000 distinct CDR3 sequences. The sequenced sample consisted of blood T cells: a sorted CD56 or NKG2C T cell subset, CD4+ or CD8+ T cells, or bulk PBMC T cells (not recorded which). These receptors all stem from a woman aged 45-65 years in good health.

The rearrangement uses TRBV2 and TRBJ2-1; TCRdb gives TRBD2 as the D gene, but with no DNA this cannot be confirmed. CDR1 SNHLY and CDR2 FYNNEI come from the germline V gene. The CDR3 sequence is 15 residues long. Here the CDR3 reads CASILALAGYNEQFF.

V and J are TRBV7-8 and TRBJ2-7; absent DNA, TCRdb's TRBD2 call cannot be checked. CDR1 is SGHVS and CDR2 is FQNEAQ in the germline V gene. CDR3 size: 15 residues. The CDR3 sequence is CASSLAAGGSYEQYF. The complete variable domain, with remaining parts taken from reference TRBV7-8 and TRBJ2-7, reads GAGVSQSPRYKVAKRGQDVALRCDPISGHVSLFWYQQALGQGPEFLTYFQNEAQLDKSGLPSDRFFAERPEGSVSTLKIQRTQQEDSAVYLCASSLAAGGSYEQYFGPGTRLTVT.

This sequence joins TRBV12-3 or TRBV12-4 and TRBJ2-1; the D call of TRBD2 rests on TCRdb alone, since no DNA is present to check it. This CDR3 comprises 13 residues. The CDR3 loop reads CASRRDLQNEQFF.

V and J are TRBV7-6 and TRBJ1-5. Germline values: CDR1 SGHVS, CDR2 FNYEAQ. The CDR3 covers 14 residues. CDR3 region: CASSFPSSYQPQHF.

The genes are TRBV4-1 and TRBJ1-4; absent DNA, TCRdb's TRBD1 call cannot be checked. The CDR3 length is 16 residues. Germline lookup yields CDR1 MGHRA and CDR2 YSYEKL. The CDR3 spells CASSDDGSGSNEKLFF.

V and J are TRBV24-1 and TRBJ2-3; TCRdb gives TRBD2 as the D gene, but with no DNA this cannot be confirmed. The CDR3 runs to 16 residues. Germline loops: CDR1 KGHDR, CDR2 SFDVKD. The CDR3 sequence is CATSDSAGRGSDTQYF.

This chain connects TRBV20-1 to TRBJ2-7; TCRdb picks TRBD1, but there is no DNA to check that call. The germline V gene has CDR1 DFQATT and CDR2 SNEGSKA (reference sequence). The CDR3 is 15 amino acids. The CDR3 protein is CSARGGGEASYEQYF.

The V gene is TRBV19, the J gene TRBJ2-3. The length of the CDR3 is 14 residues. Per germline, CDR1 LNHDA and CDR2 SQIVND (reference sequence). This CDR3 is CASSTAGRTDTQYF.

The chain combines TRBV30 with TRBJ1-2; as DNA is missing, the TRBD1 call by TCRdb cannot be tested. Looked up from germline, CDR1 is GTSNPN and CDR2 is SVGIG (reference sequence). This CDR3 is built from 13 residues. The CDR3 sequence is CAWSVGQGASYTF.

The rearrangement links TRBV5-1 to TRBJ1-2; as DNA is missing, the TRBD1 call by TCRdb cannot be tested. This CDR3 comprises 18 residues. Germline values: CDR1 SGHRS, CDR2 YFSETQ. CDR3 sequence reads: CASSLGPGQERTNYGYTF.

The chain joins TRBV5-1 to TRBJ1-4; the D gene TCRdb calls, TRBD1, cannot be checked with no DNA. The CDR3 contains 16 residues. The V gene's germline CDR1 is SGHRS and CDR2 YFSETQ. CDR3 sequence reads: CASSNERTDFNEKLFF.

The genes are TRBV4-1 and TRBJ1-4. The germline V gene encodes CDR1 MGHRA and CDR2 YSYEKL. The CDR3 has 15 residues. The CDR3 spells CASSHLSALVEKLFF.

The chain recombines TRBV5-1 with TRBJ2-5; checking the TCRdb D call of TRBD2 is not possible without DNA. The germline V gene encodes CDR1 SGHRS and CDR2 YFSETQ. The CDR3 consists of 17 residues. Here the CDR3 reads CASSPRGAGVNQETQYF.

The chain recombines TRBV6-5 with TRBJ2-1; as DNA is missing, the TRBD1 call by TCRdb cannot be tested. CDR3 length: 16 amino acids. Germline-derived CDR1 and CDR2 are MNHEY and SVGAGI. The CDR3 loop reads CASSSWDSNSYNEQFF.

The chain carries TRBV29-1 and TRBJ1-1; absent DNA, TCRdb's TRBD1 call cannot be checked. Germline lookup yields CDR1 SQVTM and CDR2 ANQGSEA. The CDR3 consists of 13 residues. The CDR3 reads CSVIGTGGLGAFF.

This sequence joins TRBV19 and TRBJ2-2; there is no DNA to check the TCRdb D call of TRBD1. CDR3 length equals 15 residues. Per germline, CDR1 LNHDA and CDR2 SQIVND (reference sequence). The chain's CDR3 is CASSMGVHHPGELFF. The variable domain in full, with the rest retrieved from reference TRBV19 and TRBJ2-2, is DGGITQSPKYLFRKEGQNVTLSCEQNLNHDAMYWYRQDPGQGLRLIYYSQIVNDFQKGDIAEGYSVSREKKESFPLTVTSAQKNPTAFYLCASSMGVHHPGELFFGEGSRLTVL.

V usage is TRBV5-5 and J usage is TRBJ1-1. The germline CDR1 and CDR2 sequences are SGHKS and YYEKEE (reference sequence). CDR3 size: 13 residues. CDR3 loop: CASSQTTNTEAFF.

CDR3 sequence reads: CASSETENTGELFF. The chain employs TRBV6-6 and TRBJ2-2. Germline CDR1 is MNHNY and CDR2 is SVGAGI (reference sequence). This CDR3 region has 14 residues.

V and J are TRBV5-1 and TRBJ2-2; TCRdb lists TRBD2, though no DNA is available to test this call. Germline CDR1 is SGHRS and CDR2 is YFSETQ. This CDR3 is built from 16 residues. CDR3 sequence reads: CASGRLAGDHTGELFF. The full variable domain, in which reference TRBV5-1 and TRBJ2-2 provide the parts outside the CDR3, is KAGVTQTPRYLIKTRGQQVTLSCSPISGHRSVSWYQQTPGQGLQFLFEYFSETQRNKGNFPGRFSGRQFSNSRSEMNVSTLELGDSALYLCASGRLAGDHTGELFFGEGSRLTVL.

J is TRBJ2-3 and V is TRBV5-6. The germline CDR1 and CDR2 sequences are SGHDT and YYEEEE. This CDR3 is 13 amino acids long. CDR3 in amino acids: CASTLDTTDTQYF.

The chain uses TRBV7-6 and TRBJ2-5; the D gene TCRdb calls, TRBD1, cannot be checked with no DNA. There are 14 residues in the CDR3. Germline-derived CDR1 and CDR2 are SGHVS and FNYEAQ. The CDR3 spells CASSSLGGVETQYF. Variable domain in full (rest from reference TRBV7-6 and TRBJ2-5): GAGVSQSPRYKVTKRGQDVALRCDPISGHVSLYWYRQALGQGPEFLTYFNYEAQQDKSGLPNDRFSAERPEGSISTLTIQRTEQRDSAMYRCASSSLGGVETQYFGPGTRLLVL.

The CDR3 sequence is CASSTGHSNSADTQYF. The chain employs TRBV27 and TRBJ2-3; absent DNA, TCRdb's TRBD1 call cannot be checked. Germline V gene sequence: CDR1 MNHEY, CDR2 SMNVEV (reference sequence). The CDR3 runs to 16 residues.